These T cell receptor beta chains were read from a single sample in a study of cytomegalovirus exposure and HLA in healthy donors. The protocol was immunoSEQ multiplex PCR, while the TCRdb copy is restricted to in-frame clones and leaves out a portion. The repertoire holds about 110,000 clones, with roughly 80% as singletons. Material for sequencing was PBMCs. Source of these receptors: a man between 60 and 75 years old in good health and CMV-seronegative. Each CDR3 is given with its conserved first and last residue. A D gene is named only where the DNA matches it firmly. A clone size is listed for some rows: how often the clone was seen (once, few, many), or a class if it is expanded.

TRBV7-2	TRBD2	NA	TRBJ2-1	CASSLGSLAASYNEQFF	TGTGCCAGCAGCTTAGGAAGCCTAGCGGCCTCCTACAATGAGCAGTTCTTC
TRBV4-3	NA	NA	TRBJ1-6	CASSQDRYSFYNSPLHF	TGCGCCAGCAGCCAAGATCGGTACAGTTTCTATAATTCACCCCTCCACTTT
TRBV7-9	NA	NA	TRBJ1-2	CASSLQGSNYGYTF	TGTGCCAGCAGCTTACAGGGGTCGAACTATGGCTACACCTTC
TRBV6-1	NA	NA	TRBJ2-5	CASSPMGHSQETQYF	TGTGCCAGCAGTCCAATGGGACACAGCCAAGAGACCCAGTACTTC
TRBV5-1	NA	NA	TRBJ1-1	CASSQGGVVEAFF	TGCGCCAGCAGCCAAGGGGGGGTGGTTGAAGCTTTCTTT
TRBV28	NA	NA	TRBJ1-6	CASSEILPVQTASSYNSPLHF	TGTGCCAGCAGCGAAATACTACCAGTACAGACAGCTAGCTCCTATAATTCACCCCTCCACTTT
TRBV14	NA	few	TRBJ2-5	CASSQVPGVTQYF	TGTGCCAGCAGCCAAGTTCCGGGGGTGACCCAGTACTTC
TRBV19	TRBD1	NA	TRBJ1-2	CASSQGGAGIGYTF	TGTGCCAGTAGCCAAGGGGGCGCGGGTATTGGCTACACCTTC
TRBV5-1	TRBD2	few	TRBJ2-2	CASKKTGGNTGELFF	TGCGCCAGCAAAAAGACGGGGGGGAACACCGGGGAGCTGTTTTTT
TRBV7-9	NA	few	TRBJ2-7	CASSLRDFAYEQYF	TGTGCCAGCAGCCTTCGGGACTTTGCCTACGAGCAGTACTTC
TRBV2	NA	few	TRBJ1-6	CASSVQGAGGSPLHF	TGTGCCAGCAGCGTACAGGGAGCGGGGGGTTCACCCCTCCACTTT
TRBV7-8	NA	once	TRBJ1-5	CASSLGAVGGAYQPQHF	TGTGCCAGCAGCTTAGGGGCCGTTGGAGGGGCGTATCAGCCCCAGCATTTT
TRBV18	NA	NA	TRBJ1-2	CASSPGAAGGNYGYTF	TGTGCCAGCTCACCAGGGGCCGCCGGTGGTAACTATGGCTACACCTTC
TRBV5-4	NA	few	TRBJ1-6	CASSLGLRRRNSPLHF	TGTGCCAGCAGCTTGGGGTTGCGCCGTCGAAATTCACCCCTCCACTTT
TRBV6-4	TRBD1	NA	TRBJ1-5	CAAPDREGQPQHF	TGTGCCGCCCCGGACAGGGAGGGCCAGCCCCAGCATTTT
TRBV19	NA	NA	TRBJ1-5	CASSPDGIYSNQPQHF	TGTGCCAGTAGTCCGGACGGGATTTATAGCAATCAGCCCCAGCATTTT
TRBV5-1	TRBD2	NA	TRBJ2-3	CASSLRLAGYVQDTQYF	TGCGCCAGCAGCTTACGACTAGCGGGGTATGTGCAGGATACGCAGTATTTT
TRBV20-1	TRBD1	NA	TRBJ1-2	CSALGQGHTF	TGCAGTGCTCTAGGACAGGGGCACACCTTC
TRBV5-8	TRBD2	few	TRBJ2-5	CASSPGTTQETQYF	TGTGCCAGCAGCCCCGGGACTACCCAAGAGACCCAGTACTTC
TRBV4-3	NA	NA	TRBJ1-6	CASSQGSGDSPLHF	TGCGCCAGCAGCCAAGGGAGCGGTGATTCACCCCTCCACTTT
TRBV6-6	NA	once	TRBJ2-6	CASTQGQGRGANVLTF	TGTGCCAGCACCCAAGGGCAGGGGCGAGGGGCCAACGTCCTGACTTTC
TRBV5-1	TRBD1	NA	TRBJ2-2	CASSLGTGANTGELFF	TGCGCCAGCAGCTTGGGGACAGGGGCAAACACCGGGGAGCTGTTTTTT
TRBV5-1	TRBD1	NA	TRBJ2-2	CASSLGQGGLFF	TGCGCCAGCAGCTTAGGACAGGGTGGGCTGTTTTTT